What follows is one T cell receptor beta chain and its context. Some clones are missing from TCRdb's copy, which holds only in-frame ones; the method was immunoSEQ multiplex PCR. The sample lists tens of thousands of clones; 91% were seen once. This entry belongs to a study of technical replicates of blood from several donors. V gave up 5 bases and J gave up 10 bases; unmatched junction bases: 9. Germline V gene sequence: CDR1 SGHTA, CDR2 FQGTGA. The CDR3 totals 13 residues. The chain couples TRBV7-3 to TRBJ1-1; TRBD1 matches at 8 bases. The source material was PBMCs. The sequence came from a human donor in good health. Some clones in this sample may be carry-over from other donors' samples. The CDR3 nucleotides are TGTGCCAGCAGCCTCCACGGACAGGGTACAGCTTTCTTT. Protein product: CASSLHGQGTAFF.